This T cell receptor beta chain was identified during a study of blood T cell repertoires in COVID-19. Study-wide background: Samples taken during acute and convalescent COVID-19 were collected in the United States, Italy and Spain. Sources were T cells, B-cell-depleted T cells, or PBMCs; the material itself was cDNA or gDNA.

The CDR3 is made up of 15 amino acids. The germline CDR1 and CDR2 sequences are SGHTS and YDEGEE. V was pared by 5 bases and J by 2 bases, with 16 bases between. Per the original methods: Estimates of nucleated cell counts were drawn from the amplification of reference gene primers. Produced via immunoSEQ multiplex PCR; TCRdb's table is partial and in-frame only. V and J calls and clone size are given by that table; D and trimming were obtained from the DNA. The sample yields 88,000 or so clones, approximately 90% seen once. The sequence derives from a man aged 45-65 years with acute or convalescent COVID-19. The chain carries TRBV5-8 and TRBJ1-1; D perhaps matches TRBD1 (6 bases). The sequencing sample was made of peripheral blood. The CDR3 is CASRGSGGGNTEAFF. CDR3 nucleotides: TGTGCCAGCAGGGGCAGTGGGGGGGGCAACACTGAAGCTTTCTTT.